This T cell receptor (beta chain) originates from a study of cytomegalovirus exposure and HLA in healthy donors. Study-wide results and limits: According to a later analysis, TCR clusters from the first cohort tended to co-occur in the 110 or so validation repertoires.

About this clone itself: Antigen specificity is unknown.

The V and J ends lost 6 bases and 1 base respectively, with 16 bases between them. The CDR3 is 15 residues long. Germline CDR1 MNHEY, CDR2 SVGAGI. Measured with immunoSEQ multiplex PCR; TCRdb has only the in-frame clones, and not every one. The sample lists over 100,000 clones, approximately 87% seen once, with around 6% in the top ten. The sequencing sample was made of PBMCs. This rearrangement joins TRBV6-5 to TRBJ2-7, with TRBD2 as a possible D gene (5 bases). The origin of this receptor is a woman in her late teens or twenties in good health and CMV-seropositive. For the CDR3, the DNA is TGTGCCAGCAGCCCAGCCGGGGTTCGATCCTACGAGCAGTACTTC. Its translation is CASSPAGVRSYEQYF.